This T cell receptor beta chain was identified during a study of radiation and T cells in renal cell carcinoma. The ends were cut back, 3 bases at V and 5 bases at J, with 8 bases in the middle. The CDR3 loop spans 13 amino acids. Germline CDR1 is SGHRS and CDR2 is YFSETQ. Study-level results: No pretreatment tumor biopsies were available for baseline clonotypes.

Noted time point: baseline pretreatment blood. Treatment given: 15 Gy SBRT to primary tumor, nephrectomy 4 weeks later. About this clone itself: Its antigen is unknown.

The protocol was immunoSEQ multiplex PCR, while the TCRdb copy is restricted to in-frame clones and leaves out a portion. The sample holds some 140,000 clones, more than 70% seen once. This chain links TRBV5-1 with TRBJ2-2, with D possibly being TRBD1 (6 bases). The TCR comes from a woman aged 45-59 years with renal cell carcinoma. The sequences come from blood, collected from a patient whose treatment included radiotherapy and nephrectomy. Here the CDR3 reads CASSWGTTGELFF. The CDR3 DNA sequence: TGCGCCAGCAGCTGGGGGACAACCGGGGAGCTGTTTTTT. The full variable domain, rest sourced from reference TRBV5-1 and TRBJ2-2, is KAGVTQTPRYLIKTRGQQVTLSCSPISGHRSVSWYQQTPGQGLQFLFEYFSETQRNKGNFPGRFSGRQFSNSRSEMNVSTLELGDSALYLCASSWGTTGELFFGEGSRLTVL.